Shown below are 3 T cell receptor beta chains from a single sample sequenced in a study of blood T cell repertoires in COVID-19. The assay was immunoSEQ multiplex PCR, and TCRdb's table has in-frame clones only and misses some. This table has some 220,000 clones, approximately 84% appearing once. The sequencing sample was made of peripheral blood. These receptors were collected from a woman aged 60-70 years with acute or convalescent COVID-19.

The V gene is TRBV7-9, the J gene TRBJ2-7; D is unresolved. The CDR3 extends over 13 amino acids. V dropped 2 bases and J dropped 1 base, with 6 bases sitting between them. Germline V gene data show CDR1 as SEHNR and CDR2 as FQNEAQ (reference sequence). The CDR3 sequence is CASSLTASYEQYF. The CDR3 region has the DNA TGTGCCAGCAGCTTAACAGCTTCCTACGAGCAGTACTTC.

The V call is TRBV18, the J call TRBJ1-1; D gene uncertain. The CDR3 runs 16 residues. The germline V and J ends were trimmed by 2 bases and 0 bases, with 13 bases remaining between them. Germline loops: CDR1 KGHSH, CDR2 LQKENI. The CDR3 reads CASSPGVSGMNTEAFF. The CDR3 DNA is TGTGCCAGCTCACCAGGAGTTTCCGGAATGAACACTGAAGCTTTCTTT.

The chain carries TRBV5-1 and TRBJ2-5, with unresolved D. Per the germline V gene, CDR1 is SGHRS and CDR2 is YFSETQ. This CDR3 is 14 amino acids long. V lost 0 bases and J lost 1, with 7 bases in between. CDR3 coding DNA: TGCGCCAGCAGCTTGGGTCCGTTCCAAGAGACCCAGTACTTC. Translated: CASSLGPFQETQYF.